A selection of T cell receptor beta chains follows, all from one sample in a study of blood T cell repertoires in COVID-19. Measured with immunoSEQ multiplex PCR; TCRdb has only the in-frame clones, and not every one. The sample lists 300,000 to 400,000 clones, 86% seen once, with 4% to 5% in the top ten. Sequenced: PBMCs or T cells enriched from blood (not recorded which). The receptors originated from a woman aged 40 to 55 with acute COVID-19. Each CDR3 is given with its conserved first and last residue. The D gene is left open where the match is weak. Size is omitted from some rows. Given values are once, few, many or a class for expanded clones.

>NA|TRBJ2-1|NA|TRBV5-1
TGCGCCAGCAGCTTAGAACTTCTAAACAATGAGCAGTTCTTC
CASSLELLNNEQFF
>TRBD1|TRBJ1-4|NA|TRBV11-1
TGTGCCAGCAGCCCAAGACAGGGGACGAATGAAAAACTGTTTTTT
CASSPRQGTNEKLFF
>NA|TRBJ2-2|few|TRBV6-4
TGTGCCAGCAGTGACCCCACGGGTACCGGGGAGCTGTTTTTT
CASSDPTGTGELFF
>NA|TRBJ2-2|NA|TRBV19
TGTGCCAGTAGTATTCTTCAGGGAGGCGGGGAGCTGTTTTTT
CASSILQGGGELFF
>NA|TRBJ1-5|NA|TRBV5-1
TGCGCCAGCAGCTTGGACCGAGATCAGCCCCAGCATTTT
CASSLDRDQPQHF
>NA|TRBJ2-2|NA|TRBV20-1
TGCAGTGCTAGAGATCCCCCTATTGGGTTTTTT
CSARDPPIGFF
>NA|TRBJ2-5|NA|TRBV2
TGTGCCAGCAGTGATTATACTTCGGACAGATCGTACCAAGAGACCCAGTACTTC
CASSDYTSDRSYQETQYF
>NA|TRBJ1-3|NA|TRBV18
TGTGCCAGCTCACCACTTGAAGGGAGGTCTGGAAACACCATATATTTT
CASSPLEGRSGNTIYF
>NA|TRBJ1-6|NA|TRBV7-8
TGTGCCAGCAGCTTAGCGCCAACGAGGTCTTTTTCCAATTCACCCCTCCACTTT
CASSLAPTRSFSNSPLHF
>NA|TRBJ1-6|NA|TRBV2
TGTGCCAGCAGTCCGGGACATAAGAATTCACCCCTCCACTTT
CASSPGHKNSPLHF
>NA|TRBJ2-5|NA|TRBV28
TGTGCCAGCAGTTCGACTGCAGATGGGGAGACCCAGTACTTC
CASSSTADGETQYF
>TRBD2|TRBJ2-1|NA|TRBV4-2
TGTGCCAGCAGCCAAGATACGGGGGGCTCCTACAATGAGCAGTTCTTC
CASSQDTGGSYNEQFF
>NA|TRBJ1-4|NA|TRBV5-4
TGTGCCAGCAGCGTCACAGCGGGGCGCGGTGGCGAAAAACTGTTTTTT
CASSVTAGRGGEKLFF
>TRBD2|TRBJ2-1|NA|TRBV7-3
TGTGCCAGCAGCAGCGGGACTAGCGTAACCTACAATGAGCAGTTCTTC
CASSSGTSVTYNEQFF
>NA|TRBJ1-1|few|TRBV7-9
TGTGCCAGCAGCTTTCAAGGGCAGGGGACTGAAGCTTTCTTT
CASSFQGQGTEAFF
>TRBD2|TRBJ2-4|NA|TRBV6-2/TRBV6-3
TGTGCCAGCAGTTCCCCGGGACTAGCGTTAGCCAAAAACATTCAGTACTTC
CASSSPGLALAKNIQYF
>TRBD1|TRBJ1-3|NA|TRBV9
TGTGCCAGCAGCGCCCAACCCGGGACAGGGAATGGAAACACCATATATTTT
CASSAQPGTGNGNTIYF
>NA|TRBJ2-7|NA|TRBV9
TGTGCCAGCAGCGTAGTCGCACAATCCTACGAGCAGTACTTC
CASSVVAQSYEQYF
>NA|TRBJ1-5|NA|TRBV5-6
TGTGCCAGCAGCTTTCACGGAGCTTGGGATCAGCCCCAGCATTTT
CASSFHGAWDQPQHF
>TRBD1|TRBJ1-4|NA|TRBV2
TGTGCCAGCAGTGGGTCGGGGACAGGGGGTGAAAAACTGTTTTTT
CASSGSGTGGEKLFF
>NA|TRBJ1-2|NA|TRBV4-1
TGCGCCAGCAGCCCGATGGGGGGGCAGGGGCACTATGGCTACACCTTC
CASSPMGGQGHYGYTF
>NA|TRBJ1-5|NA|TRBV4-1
TGCGCCAGCAGCCATTCAACAGAGACTAGCAATCAGCCCCAGCATTTT
CASSHSTETSNQPQHF
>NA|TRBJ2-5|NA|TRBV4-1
TGCGCCAGCCGAGGAGGGGAGGAGACCCAGTACTTC
CASRGGEETQYF
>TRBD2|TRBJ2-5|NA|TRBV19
TGTGCCAGTAGTATGGCTAGCGGGGGCCAAGAGACCCAGTACTTC
CASSMASGGQETQYF
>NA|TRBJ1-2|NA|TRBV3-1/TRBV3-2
TGTGCCAGCAGCCAAGTGGACTGGAGGGGCTACACCTTC
CASSQVDWRGYTF
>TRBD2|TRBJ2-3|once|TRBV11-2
TGTGCCAGCAGCTTAGGGGTAGCGGGAACTAGCACAGATACGCAGTATTTT
CASSLGVAGTSTDTQYF
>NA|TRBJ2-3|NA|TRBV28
TGTGCCAGCAGCCTAGGGACACTAGGCACGCAGTATTTT
CASSLGTLGTQYF
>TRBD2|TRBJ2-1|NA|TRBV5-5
TGTGCCAGCAGGAACTCAGGGGGATTGGGACTAGCGGAGTCGAGTTTCAAGTTCTTC
CASRNSGGLGLAESSFKFF